The 29 T cell receptor beta chains reported below all come from one sample, sequenced in a study of graft-versus-host responses after intestinal transplantation. Sequencing was performed with immunoSEQ multiplex PCR; in TCRdb, only in-frame clones are kept and a portion is missing. The repertoire holds around 6,400 clones, with roughly 24% as singletons. Specimen: alloreactive CD4+ T cells from a mixed lymphocyte reaction culture, collected before intestinal transplant. Subset reported: CFSE-low proliferating T cells sorted from roughly six-day pre-transplant mixed lymphocyte reaction (GvH or HvG direction). All receptors come from a human patient who received an intestinal transplant.

The rearrangement links TRBV14 to TRBJ2-1, with 8 nucleotides matching TRBD1. CDR3 length: 16 residues. Trimming cost V 0 bases and J 4 bases; bases outside gene matches: 5. CDR1 and CDR2 (germline): SGHDN, FVKESK. The chain's CDR3 is CASSQESWTGYNEQFF. The CDR3 DNA is TGTGCCAGCAGCCAAGAATCCTGGACAGGGTACAATGAGCAGTTCTTC.

This clone was seen a few times. V gene TRBV28 combines with J gene TRBJ2-1; 7 bases map to TRBD2. The CDR3 spans 13 residues. V lost 7 bases, J lost 5 bases, and 5 bases stayed unmatched. Per germline, CDR1 MDHEN and CDR2 SYDVKM. The CDR3 DNA is TGTGCCAGCACCCCGGGGGGACACAATGAGCAGTTCTTC. Translation: CASTPGGHNEQFF.

The chain recombines TRBV5-4 with TRBJ2-7; D possibly corresponds to TRBD1 (5 bases). Germline-derived CDR1 and CDR2 are SGHNT and YYREEE (reference sequence). Between the trimmed V and J ends, which lost 4 bases and 3 bases, there was a span of 5 bases. The CDR3 has 11 residues. The CDR3 spells CASSQGYEQYF. In DNA form, the CDR3 reads TGTGCCAGCAGCCAGGGCTACGAGCAGTACTTC.

J is TRBJ2-2 and V is TRBV28, with a possible D match to TRBD1 (6 bases). Germline V gene lookup returns CDR1 MDHEN and CDR2 SYDVKM. CDR3 size: 16 residues. V dropped 6 bases and J dropped 5 bases, with 19 bases sitting between them. CDR3 residues: CASSEPGQGLTGELFF. The DNA of the CDR3 is TGTGCCAGCAGCGAACCGGGACAAGGGCTTACCGGGGAGCTGTTTTTT.

This clone turned up a few times. The V gene is TRBV5-1, the J gene TRBJ2-7; possibly TRBD1 for D (5 bases). Germline loops: CDR1 SGHRS, CDR2 YFSETQ. Trimming stripped 4 bases from V and 7 bases from J, with 24 bases between. The CDR3 covers 16 residues. The chain's CDR3 is CASSLPHGRALSEQYF. The CDR3 nucleotides are TGCGCCAGCAGCCTACCCCACGGCAGGGCCCTATCAGAGCAGTACTTC.

This rearrangement joins TRBV10-1 to TRBJ1-1, with D possibly being TRBD1 (6 bases). The V gene lost 3 bases and the J gene lost 2 bases, with 13 bases spanning the gap. Looked up from germline, CDR1 is WNHNN and CDR2 is SYGVQD (reference sequence). The CDR3 length is 15 residues. CDR3 coding DNA: TGCGCCAGCAGTGACGGGGGGCCGATTAACACTGAAGCTTTCTTT. This sequence encodes CASSDGGPINTEAFF.

This chain links TRBV6-1 with TRBJ1-1; D perhaps matches TRBD1 (6 bases). Germline CDR1 is MNHNS and CDR2 is SASEGT. The V and J ends lost 5 bases and 10 bases respectively, with 11 bases between them. This CDR3 is 11 amino acids long. Written as DNA, the CDR3 is TGTGCCAGCAGTACCGGGACAACAGCTTTCTTT. Its translation: CASSTGTTAFF.

The chain links TRBV2 to TRBJ1-5; D remains ambiguous. The V end was cut by 4 bases, the J end by 6 bases, with 13 bases between. Per the germline V gene, CDR1 is SNHLY and CDR2 is FYNNEI. This CDR3 spans 14 amino acids. CDR3: CASSGDPALQPQHF. DNA of the CDR3: TGTGCCAGCAGTGGGGATCCAGCTCTTCAGCCCCAGCATTTT.

This clone was seen only a few times. The chain carries TRBV30 and TRBJ2-2, with 7 bases lining up with TRBD1. Germline V gene data show CDR1 as GTSNPN and CDR2 as SVGIG (reference sequence). V shed 4 bases, J shed 4 bases, and the junction held 3 bases outside the gene matches. The length of the CDR3 is 13 residues. The CDR3, as DNA: TGTGCCTGGACAACAGGGGTCACCGGGGAGCTGTTTTTT. It is translated as CAWTTGVTGELFF.

By share of the sample, this clone is medium-sized. V and J are TRBV7-2 and TRBJ1-5, with D perhaps matching TRBD1 (6 bases). Per germline, CDR1 SGHTA and CDR2 FQGNSA. Trimming left V 0 bases short and J 5 bases short, with 11 bases between. The CDR3 loop spans 15 amino acids. The CDR3 DNA is TGTGCCAGCAGCTTAGCTGCAGGGGTGGATCAGCCCCAGCATTTT. Encoded protein: CASSLAAGVDQPQHF.

This clone was seen a handful of times. This chain connects TRBV6-6 to TRBJ2-5, with 8 nucleotides matching TRBD1. CDR3 length equals 13 residues. V gave up 6 bases and J gave up 4 bases; unmatched junction bases: 4. CDR1 is MNHNY and CDR2 is SVGAGI in the germline V gene (reference sequence). The CDR3 here is CASRFRGRETQYF. Written as DNA, the CDR3 is TGTGCCAGCAGGTTCAGGGGGCGAGAGACCCAGTACTTC.

This clone was counted a few times. V and J are TRBV7-9 and TRBJ2-7; the D is unclear. CDR1 SEHNR and CDR2 FQNEAQ come from the germline V gene (reference sequence). V was shortened by 5 bases and J by 3 bases, with 11 bases between the two germline ends. This CDR3 spans 13 amino acids. The CDR3 nucleotides read TGTGCCAGCAGCCAACTTCAATTCTACGAGCAGTACTTC. As protein: CASSQLQFYEQYF.

The CDR3 is CASRRTPNQPQHF. As DNA, the CDR3 is TGTGCCAGCCGTCGGACTCCCAATCAGCCCCAGCATTTT. The chain employs TRBV6-5 and TRBJ1-5; D ambiguous. V was shortened by 8 bases and J by 3 bases, with 11 bases between the two germline ends. The V gene's germline CDR1 is MNHEY and CDR2 SVGAGI. The CDR3 has 13 amino acids.

With respect to this clone: Only one base separates this from a far larger clonotype, so it likely reflects a read error. The rearrangement uses TRBV6-5 and TRBJ2-7; 7 bases line up with TRBD1. There are 13 residues in the CDR3. Germline V gene lookup returns CDR1 MNHEY and CDR2 SVGAGI. With 6 bases clipped from V and 2 bases from J, the junction kept 4 bases outside the gene matches. The CDR3 bases are TGTGCCAGCAGAGGTACAGGGGCCTACGAGCAGTACTTC. Protein: CASRGTGAYEQYF.

This clone ranks as medium-sized. The chain combines TRBV6-5 with TRBJ2-7; the match to TRBD2 covers 13 bases. This CDR3 comprises 16 residues. Trimming took 2 bases from V and 5 from J; bases not matched to a gene: 6. Germline V lookup: CDR1 MNHEY, CDR2 SVGAGI. DNA of the CDR3: TGTGCCAGCAGTTACCCGGGACTAGCGGGAAGAAACGAGCAGTACTTC. This sequence encodes CASSYPGLAGRNEQYF.

This sequence joins TRBV6-5 and TRBJ1-5; no definite D call. CDR1 MNHEY and CDR2 SVGAGI come from the germline V gene. Trimming removed 5 bases from V and 0 bases from J, with 8 bases in between. The CDR3 is 14 residues long. This CDR3 is CASSVLDSNQPQHF. CDR3 coding DNA: TGTGCCAGCAGTGTCTTAGATAGCAATCAGCCCCAGCATTTT.

This chain joins TRBV29-1 and TRBJ1-3; D not certain. Germline V gene lookup returns CDR1 SQVTM and CDR2 ANQGSEA. The CDR3 is 11 residues long. Deletions cut 3 bases from V and 4 bases from J, with 4 bases between. The CDR3: CSVDVGNTIYF. As DNA, the CDR3 is TGCAGCGTTGATGTGGGAAACACCATATATTTT.

This chain uses TRBV11-3 with TRBJ1-2; D is unclear. There are 11 residues in the CDR3. The V gene's germline CDR1 is SGHNT and CDR2 YENEEA. Between the trimmed V and J ends, which lost 5 bases and 7 bases, there was a span of 8 bases. The CDR3 sequence is CASSNGGGYTF. The CDR3 bases are TGTGCCAGCAGCAATGGTGGTGGCTACACCTTC.

This rearrangement joins TRBV7-9 to TRBJ1-2; D remains ambiguous. This CDR3 is built from 16 residues. The ends were cut back, 5 bases at V and 4 bases at J, with 20 bases in the middle. Germline CDR1 is SEHNR and CDR2 is FQNEAQ (reference sequence). CDR3 sequence (DNA): TGTGCCAGCAGCGGCGGGAACCATGGAAAGACCTATGGCTACACCTTC. It encodes CASSGGNHGKTYGYTF.

The V gene is TRBV11-2, the J gene TRBJ2-3; D is unclear. Germline CDR1 is SGHAT and CDR2 is FQNNGV. V was pared by 1 base and J by 5 bases, with 10 bases between. The CDR3 is 14 residues long. The DNA for the CDR3 is TGTGCCAGCAGCTTAGGTCTGGTTGGAGATACGCAGTATTTT. Translation: CASSLGLVGDTQYF.

The chain recombines TRBV6-5 with TRBJ1-5; 8 bases fit TRBD1. CDR1 is MNHEY and CDR2 is SVGAGI in the germline V gene. The CDR3 spans 14 residues. V lost 7 bases and J lost 4; bases outside the gene matches: 6. The CDR3 DNA reads TGTGCCAGCATGTGGACAGGGCCAAATCAGCCCCAGCATTTT. Protein: CASMWTGPNQPQHF.

In its sample, this clone is medium-sized. The chain carries TRBV7-9 and TRBJ1-1; D possibly corresponds to TRBD1 (5 bases). Trimming left V 3 bases short and J 4 bases short, with 9 bases between. This CDR3 spans 13 amino acids. Germline CDR1 reads SEHNR; CDR2 reads FQNEAQ (reference sequence). As DNA, the CDR3 is TGTGCCAGCAGCTTCCAGGGAGGCACTGAAGCTTTCTTT. This codes for CASSFQGGTEAFF.

The rearrangement links TRBV9 to TRBJ2-5, with 8 bases lining up with TRBD2. The J segment lost 4 bases and the V segment lost 3 bases, leaving 8 bases of the junction unmatched. The CDR3 length is 15 residues. Germline V CDR1 and CDR2: SGDLS, YYNGEE. The CDR3 reads CASSARGGAAETQYF. The CDR3 coding sequence is TGTGCCAGCAGCGCCCGGGGGGGGGCTGCAGAGACCCAGTACTTC.

There are a few counts of this clone. J is TRBJ1-2 and V is TRBV5-4; possibly TRBD1 for D (6 bases). V lost 4 bases to trimming and J lost 2 bases, with 9 bases between them. Germline assignment: CDR1 SGHNT and CDR2 YYREEE (reference sequence). The CDR3 extends over 13 amino acids. In DNA, the CDR3 is TGTGCCAGCAGCAGGGGGGACAACTATGGCTACACCTTC. This sequence encodes CASSRGDNYGYTF.

This clone was picked up a small number of times. The chain is built from TRBV6-5 and TRBJ2-3, with unresolved D. Germline CDR1 reads MNHEY; CDR2 reads SVGAGI. V lost 8 bases to trimming and J lost 0 bases, with 9 bases between them. The CDR3 length is 13 residues. The chain's CDR3 is CASRPHSTDTQYF. CDR3 DNA sequence: TGTGCCAGCCGCCCACATAGCACAGATACGCAGTATTTT.

The V gene is TRBV9, the J gene TRBJ2-1; the match to TRBD2 covers 13 bases. The CDR3 runs to 15 residues. J gave up 6 bases and V 0 bases, and 0 bases lay outside the gene matches. Germline CDR1 SGDLS, CDR2 YYNGEE. CDR3 region: CASSVGLAGGNEQFF. The CDR3 region has the DNA TGTGCCAGCAGCGTAGGACTAGCGGGAGGCAATGAGCAGTTCTTC.

A few counts support this clone. This chain links TRBV5-1 with TRBJ1-2; D remains unclear. The V and J ends lost 0 bases and 1 base respectively, with 7 bases between them. Germline CDR1 reads SGHRS; CDR2 reads YFSETQ. This CDR3 is built from 14 residues. The CDR3 loop reads CASSLDRNNYGYTF. For the CDR3, the DNA is TGCGCCAGCAGCTTGGACCGAAATAACTATGGCTACACCTTC.

Note on this clone: It is likely a read error, because the conserved phenylalanine at the end of the CDR3 is missing. The chain carries TRBV5-6 and TRBJ1-1; no clear D gene. Germline CDR1 SGHDT, CDR2 YYEEEE. The ends were cut back, 0 bases at V and 4 bases at J, with 10 bases in the middle. The CDR3 spans 14 residues. The CDR3 loop is CASSLVTMSTEAFS. CDR3 DNA: TGTGCCAGCAGCTTGGTCACGATGAGCACTGAAGCTTTCTCT.

This clone was seen a handful of times. The rearrangement joins TRBV7-3 to TRBJ2-7, with 9 nucleotides matching TRBD1. Germline CDR1 reads SGHTA; CDR2 reads FQGTGA. Trimming cost V 5 bases and J 5 bases; bases outside gene matches: 7. This CDR3 is built from 14 residues. CDR3 bases: TGTGCCAGCAGCATCCGGGACAGGGACCACGAGCAGTACTTC. Residues: CASSIRDRDHEQYF.